This TCR beta chain was observed in a study of PD-L1 blockade in urothelial cancer. Time point noted: peripheral blood 6 weeks after treatment start. The ends were cut back, 0 bases at V and 3 bases at J, with 9 bases in the middle. Germline V lookup: CDR1 SEHNR, CDR2 FQNEAQ (reference sequence). CDR3 size: 15 residues. The method was immunoSEQ multiplex PCR; TCRdb's version includes in-frame clones alone and lacks a portion of them. The table includes approximately 36,000 clones, more than 75% detected once. The sample here was PBMCs, taken around atezolizumab (anti-PD-L1) treatment. This clonotype originated in a man in his forties with urothelial cancer. This chain joins TRBV7-9 and TRBJ2-1; unclear D gene. CDR3 in DNA: TGTGCCAGCAGCTTAGCTGCGACGGGCTACAATGAGCAGTTCTTC. It yields the protein CASSLAATGYNEQFF.